One T cell receptor (beta chain) is described in this entry. Which antigen it targets is not known. Per-base qualities were not stored, and no clone one base away is much larger. Library preparation used the immunoSEQ multiplex PCR assay. TCRdb's version of the immuneACCESS table is confined to in-frame rearrangements and falls short of the full clone set. An unresolved V gene accounts for under half of the shortfall where checked; the remainder is of unknown origin. This sample lists under 11,000 clones; roughly 60% were detected once. 10% to 15% of the sample comes from the top ten. The donors were melanoma patients. These data are taken from a study of CD4+ T cells in melanoma (dated by TCRdb to the early 2020s). With respect to the entire study: Neoantigen-specific CD4+ T cells in human melanoma were what the study investigated.

Paper-wide results and their limitations: Neoantigen-specific CD4+ T cells were reported to be correlated with the function of CD8+ T cells, macrophages and B cells. Neoantigen-specific CD4+ T cells in melanoma were reported to show diverse differentiation states.

Cut back by 4 bases and 4 bases, the V and J ends lie 14 bases apart. Via the germline V gene, CDR1 is SGHRS and CDR2 YFSETQ. The CDR3 spans 15 residues, from the cysteine through the phenylalanine. Solely the CDR3 DNA is kept, with 45 bases framed from the first base. Sequenced sample: cells from a culture (not recorded whether cultured in vitro). The receptor chain draws on TRBV5-1 and TRBJ2-2, with a tentative D call of TRBD1 or TRBD2, each matching 5 bases. The TCR was taken from a human donor with melanoma. The DNA sequence reads TGCGCCAGCAGCGTATCCTGGGGGACCACCGGGGAGCTGTTTTTT. Its product reads: CASSVSWGTTGELFF. The variable domain in full, with residues beyond the CDR3 obtained from the reference TRBV5-1 and TRBJ2-2 genes, is KAGVTQTPRYLIKTRGQQVTLSCSPISGHRSVSWYQQTPGQGLQFLFEYFSETQRNKGNFPGRFSGRQFSNSRSEMNVSTLELGDSALYLCASSVSWGTTGELFFGEGSRLTVL.